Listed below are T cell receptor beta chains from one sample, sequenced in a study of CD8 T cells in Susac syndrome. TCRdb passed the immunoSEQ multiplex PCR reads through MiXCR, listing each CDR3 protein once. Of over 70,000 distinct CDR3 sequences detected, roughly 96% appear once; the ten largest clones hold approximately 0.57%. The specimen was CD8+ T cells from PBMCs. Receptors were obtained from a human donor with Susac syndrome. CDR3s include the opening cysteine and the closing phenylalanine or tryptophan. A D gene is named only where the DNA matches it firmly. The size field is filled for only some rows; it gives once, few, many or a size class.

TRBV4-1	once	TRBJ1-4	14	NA	TGCGCCAGCACCTCAAGCGGGGGAAAGGAAAAACTGTTTTTT	CASTSSGGKEKLFF
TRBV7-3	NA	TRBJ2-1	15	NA	TGTGCCAGCAGCTTAACGGGCGTAGCAAGCCCTGAGCAGTTCTTC	CASSLTGVASPEQFF
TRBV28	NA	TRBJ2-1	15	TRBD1	TGTGCCAGCAGTCCCACAGGGGGCTCCTACAATGAGCAGTTCTTC	CASSPTGGSYNEQFF
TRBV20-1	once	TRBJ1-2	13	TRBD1	TGCAGTGCCTCCAGCAGGACAGGGGACGGCTACACCTTC	CSASSRTGDGYTF
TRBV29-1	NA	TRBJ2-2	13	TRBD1	TGCAGCGCCGGGACAGGTCCGACCGGGGAGCTGTTTTTT	CSAGTGPTGELFF
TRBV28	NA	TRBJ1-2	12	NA	TGTGCCAGCAGGGTCGGACAGTATGGCTACACCTTC	CASRVGQYGYTF
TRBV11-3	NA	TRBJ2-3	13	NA	TGTGCCAGCAGCGAACGACAGACAGATACGCAGTATTTT	CASSERQTDTQYF
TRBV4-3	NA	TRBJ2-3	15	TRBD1	TGCGCCAGCAGCGCCCGGGACAGGGGCACAGATACGCAGTATTTT	CASSARDRGTDTQYF
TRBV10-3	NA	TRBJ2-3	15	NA	TGTGCCATCAGCAAGCTAGAAGCGAGGGCAGATACGCAGTATTTT	CAISKLEARADTQYF
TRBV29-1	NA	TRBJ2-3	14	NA	TGCAGCGTTGCAGGGGTGGGAGATCTTGATACGCAGTATTTT	CSVAGVGDLDTQYF
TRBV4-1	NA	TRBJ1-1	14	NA	TGCGCCAGCAGCCTACAGTGGGCGGGCACTGAAGCTTTCTTT	CASSLQWAGTEAFF
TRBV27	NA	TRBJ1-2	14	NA	TGTGCCAGCAGTTTATCGGGGGGGAACTATGGCTACACCTTC	CASSLSGGNYGYTF